In its sample, the clone carrying this TCR beta chain was seen a few times. Its matching antigen is unknown. The CDR3 runs to 13 residues. The V and J ends lost 6 bases and 0 bases respectively, with 11 bases between them. Germline-derived CDR1 and CDR2 are SQVTM and ANQGSEA. Researchers amplified the TCR beta CDR3 regions from RNA transcripts. The HTBI primer set served for first-round RT-PCR of the TCR CDR3. Via MiXCR, TCRdb re-called the multiplex PCR reads, giving one row per CDR3 protein. The data show some 490,000 distinct CDR3 sequences, about 15% seen once. An approximately 10 ml volume of fresh peripheral blood provided the PBMCs. This record comes from a study of T cells in Graves' hyperthyroidism and ophthalmopathy. General study results and limits: Most clonotypes expanded in thyroid above 0.001 were likewise present in blood.

The source material was blood. The clonotype was recovered from a woman aged 25-40 years with Graves' ophthalmopathy. The chain uses TRBV29-1 and TRBJ1-1, with a weak D call TRBD1 (5 bases). CDR3: CSVSTELNTEAFF. CDR3 nucleotides: TGCAGCGTGTCGACAGAGCTGAACACTGAAGCTTTCTTT. The complete variable domain, with remaining parts taken from reference TRBV29-1 and TRBJ1-1, reads SAVISQKPSRDICQRGTSLTIQCQVDSQVTMMFWYRQQPGQSLTLIATANQGSEATYESGFVIDKFPISRPNLTFSTLTVSNMSPEDSSIYLCSVSTELNTEAFFGQGTRLTVV.